This TCR beta chain was identified during a study of T cell responses to AZD1222 COVID-19 vaccine. Regarding the study as a whole: Baseline seropositivity occurred in only a handful of AZD1222 recipients.

The data were produced by immunoSEQ multiplex PCR, yet TCRdb's version contains in-frame clones alone and is incomplete. The sample contains 130,000 to 150,000 clones, just under 95% of which appear only once. The germline CDR1 and CDR2 sequences are MGHRA and YSYEKL. The CDR3 has 15 residues. Germline trimming cut 2 bases from V and 2 bases from J; bases unmatched to any gene: 2. Worth noting for this clone: What it recognizes is unknown.

The chain recombines TRBV4-1 with TRBJ2-7; 11 positions match TRBD2. Sequencing was performed on peripheral blood, taken on day 0 of AZD1222 vaccination. The receptor was derived from an adult in good health. The CDR3 spells CASSQYSGRAYEQYF. The CDR3 nucleotides read TGCGCCAGCAGCCAATATAGCGGGAGGGCCTACGAGCAGTACTTC.